Sequencing of this TCR beta chain was carried out in a study of graft-versus-host responses after intestinal transplantation. For the study at large: All recipients were given anti-thymocyte globulin induction, and tacrolimus and steroids were then administered for 2 to 4 years.

Assay used: immunoSEQ multiplex PCR; TCRdb lists only in-frame clones, some missing. The sample gives approximately 79,000 clones, about four fifths of which show up once; 0.83% is in the top ten. To note about this clone: Its antigen is unknown.

Findings and caveats of the study: Recipient marrow contained GvH clones, some of which appeared first in ileum or blood. Allograft clonal ratios (graft-versus-host to host-versus-graft) were high in patients who had graft-donor T cell macrochimerism.

Germline lookup yields CDR1 WSHSY and CDR2 SAAADI. Trimming removed 6 bases at V and 3 bases at J, with 9 bases between. This CDR3 comprises 13 residues. The chain has TRBV10-2 and TRBJ2-1; TRBD2 might be the D (6 bases). The input for sequencing was unstimulated CD4+ T cells sorted from spleen or lymph node cells, taken before intestinal transplant. This TCR was recovered from a human donor who received an intestinal transplant. Here the CDR3 reads CASREGLYNEQFF. The CDR3, as DNA: TGCGCCAGCAGGGAGGGCCTCTACAATGAGCAGTTCTTC.